These T cell receptor beta chains were read from a single sample in a study of cytomegalovirus exposure and HLA in healthy donors. The data were produced by immunoSEQ multiplex PCR, yet TCRdb's version contains in-frame clones alone and is incomplete. The sample lists roughly 190,000 clones; approximately 90% were seen once. Sequencing input: PBMCs. These receptors all come from a boy under 10 years old in good health and CMV-seronegative. Each CDR3 is given with its conserved first and last residue. Each record gives: D gene, V gene, clone size, J gene, CDR3 protein, CDR3 DNA. D genes are given only for firm matches. Size values are once, few and many counts, or a class for expanded clones, and some rows have none.

>.|TRBV30|.|TRBJ2-5
CAWSRGQETQYF
TGTGCCTGGAGTCGCGGGCAGGAGACCCAGTACTTC
>.|TRBV4-1|.|TRBJ1-6
CASSQGIGGPLHF
TGCGCCAGCAGCCAAGGAATAGGAGGACCCCTCCACTTT
>TRBD2|TRBV5-4|.|TRBJ2-4
CASSPIVGGDIQYF
TGTGCCAGCAGCCCTATTGTGGGGGGGGACATTCAGTACTTC
>.|TRBV12-5|.|TRBJ1-2
CASGLDSYGYTF
TGTGCTAGTGGACTAGACTCCTATGGCTACACCTTC
>TRBD2|TRBV5-1|few|TRBJ2-2
CASSTTETSGYTGELFF
TGCGCCAGCAGCACTACCGAGACTAGCGGCTACACCGGGGAGCTGTTTTTT
>.|TRBV7-2|.|TRBJ2-5
CASSLTPPGAQYF
TGTGCCAGCAGCTTAACACCTCCCGGGGCCCAGTACTTC
>.|TRBV27|.|TRBJ2-2
CASYPRGHTGELFF
TGTGCCAGCTACCCCAGGGGACACACCGGGGAGCTGTTTTTT
>.|TRBV5-6|.|TRBJ1-6
CASSEGHNNSPLHF
TGTGCCAGCAGCGAGGGACATAATAATTCACCCCTCCACTTT
>.|TRBV5-8|.|TRBJ1-6
CASSLDPDGGPYNSPLHF
TGTGCCAGCAGCTTGGATCCCGATGGAGGACCCTATAATTCACCCCTCCACTTT
>.|TRBV25-1|.|TRBJ2-7
CASSNPDGTYEQYF
TGTGCCAGCAGTAACCCGGACGGGACCTACGAGCAGTACTTC
>.|TRBV2|.|TRBJ2-1
CASSEAGAPLDEQFF
TGTGCCAGCAGTGAAGCAGGGGCCCCTCTCGATGAGCAGTTCTTC
>.|TRBV5-1|.|TRBJ1-2
CASSLSTSGGYTF
TGCGCCAGCAGCTTATCAACCTCGGGTGGCTACACCTTC
>.|TRBV9|.|TRBJ1-2
CASSVGDTSYGYTF
TGTGCCAGCAGCGTAGGCGACACCTCGTATGGCTACACCTTC
>.|TRBV5-1|.|TRBJ1-1
CASSGGGSRTEAFF
TGCGCCAGCAGCGGGGGGGGTTCGCGGACTGAAGCTTTCTTT
>TRBD2|TRBV4-2|.|TRBJ2-4
CASSQGIAGANIQYF
TGTGCCAGCAGCCAAGGAATAGCGGGAGCGAACATTCAGTACTTC
>TRBD1|TRBV28|.|TRBJ1-1
CASSTGTGFEAFF
TGTGCCAGCAGTACGGGGACAGGCTTTGAAGCTTTCTTT
>TRBD1|TRBV5-6|.|TRBJ2-7
CASSLNDRGRYEQYF
TGTGCCAGCAGCTTGAACGACAGGGGCCGCTACGAGCAGTACTTC
>TRBD2|TRBV2|.|TRBJ2-5
CASMAGRVETQYF
TGTGCCAGCATGGCGGGGAGGGTAGAGACCCAGTACTTC
>TRBD2|TRBV9|.|TRBJ2-2
CASSVVAGWGTGELFF
TGTGCCAGCAGCGTAGTAGCGGGCTGGGGCACCGGGGAGCTGTTTTTT
>.|TRBV27|once|TRBJ1-1
CASSPGQYTEAFF
TGTGCCAGCAGTCCTGGACAGTACACTGAAGCTTTCTTT
>.|TRBV28|few|TRBJ2-1
CASSLYPRRDGTYNEQFF
TGTGCCAGCAGTTTATATCCTCGGCGGGACGGTACCTACAATGAGCAGTTCTTC
>TRBD1|TRBV5-1|once|TRBJ2-7
CASSTGTGSSYEQYF
TGCGCCAGCAGCACCGGGACAGGGAGCTCCTACGAGCAGTACTTC
>TRBD1|TRBV28|.|TRBJ1-1
CASSIGDREAEAFF
TGTGCTAGCAGCATAGGGGACAGGGAGGCTGAAGCTTTCTTT
>.|TRBV5-1|.|TRBJ2-5
CASSPQGSETQYF
TGCGCCAGCAGCCCACAGGGTTCAGAGACCCAGTACTTC
>TRBD2|TRBV7-9|.|TRBJ2-3
CASSSGFSGRNADTQYF
TGTGCCAGCAGCTCCGGATTTAGCGGGAGGAATGCAGATACGCAGTATTTT
>.|TRBV5-6|.|TRBJ1-2
CASSSDSNYGYTF
TGTGCCAGCAGCTCAGACAGCAACTATGGCTACACCTTC